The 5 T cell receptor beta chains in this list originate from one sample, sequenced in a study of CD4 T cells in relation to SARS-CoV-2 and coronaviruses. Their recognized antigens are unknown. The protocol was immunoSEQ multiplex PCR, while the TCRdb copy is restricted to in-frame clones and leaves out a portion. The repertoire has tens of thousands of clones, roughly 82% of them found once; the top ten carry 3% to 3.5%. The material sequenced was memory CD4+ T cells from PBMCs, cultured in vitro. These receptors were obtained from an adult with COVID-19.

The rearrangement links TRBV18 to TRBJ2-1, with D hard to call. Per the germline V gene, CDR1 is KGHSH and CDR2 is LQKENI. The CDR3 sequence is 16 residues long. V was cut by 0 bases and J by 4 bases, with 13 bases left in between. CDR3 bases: TGTGCCAGCTCACCACCGCCTGGGCCGTCATACAATGAGCAGTTCTTC. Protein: CASSPPPGPSYNEQFF.

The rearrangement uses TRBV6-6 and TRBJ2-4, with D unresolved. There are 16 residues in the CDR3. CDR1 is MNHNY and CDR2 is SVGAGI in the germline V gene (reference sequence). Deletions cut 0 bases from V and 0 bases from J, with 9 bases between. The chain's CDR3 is CASSYSTSLAKNIQYF. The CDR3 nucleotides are TGTGCCAGCAGTTACTCGACGTCATTAGCCAAAAACATTCAGTACTTC.

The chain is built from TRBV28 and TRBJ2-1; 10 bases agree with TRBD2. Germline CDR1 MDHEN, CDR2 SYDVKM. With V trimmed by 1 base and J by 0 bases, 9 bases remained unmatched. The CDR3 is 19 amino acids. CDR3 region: CASSLSAGGGLSSYNEQFF. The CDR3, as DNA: TGTGCCAGCAGTTTATCAGCGGGGGGGGGTTTAAGCTCCTACAATGAGCAGTTCTTC.

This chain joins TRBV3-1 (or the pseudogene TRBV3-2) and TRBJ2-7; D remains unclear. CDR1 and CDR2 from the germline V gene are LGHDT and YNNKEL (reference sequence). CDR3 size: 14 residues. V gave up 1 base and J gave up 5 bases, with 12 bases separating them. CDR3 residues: CASSQVVAGHEQYF. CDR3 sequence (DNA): TGTGCCAGCAGCCAAGTAGTCGCAGGCCACGAGCAGTACTTC.

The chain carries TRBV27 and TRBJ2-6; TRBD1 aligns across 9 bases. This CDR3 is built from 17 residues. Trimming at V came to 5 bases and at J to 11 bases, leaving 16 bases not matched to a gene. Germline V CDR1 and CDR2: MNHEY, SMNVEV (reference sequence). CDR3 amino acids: CASSPRPQGAPIYVLTF. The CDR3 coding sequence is TGTGCCAGCAGTCCCAGACCACAGGGGGCGCCCATCTACGTCCTGACTTTC.